Below are 8 T cell receptor beta chains sequenced from a single sample in a study of cytomegalovirus exposure and HLA in healthy donors. The PCR employed 60 Vbeta primers together with 13 Jbeta primers. Sequenced by immunoSEQ multiplex PCR; TCRdb stores in-frame clones only, minus some. Of some 160,000 clones listed, around 83% were seen once; the top ten hold approximately 2.5%. Sequencing input: PBMCs. These receptors all come from a man aged 25-40 years in good health and CMV-seropositive.

This rearrangement joins TRBV11-3 to TRBJ1-1; 8 bases are shared with TRBD1. V lost 4 bases to trimming and J lost 1 base; unmatched junction nucleotides: 8. The CDR3 sequence is 16 residues long. In germline, CDR1 is SGHNT, CDR2 YENEEA. CDR3: CASSSGQVGTNTEAFF. In nucleotides, the CDR3 is TGTGCCAGCAGCTCGGGACAGGTCGGGACGAACACTGAAGCTTTCTTT.

The CDR3 region is CASSSGLNTGELFF. The DNA for the CDR3 is TGTGCCAGCAGCTCAGGACTAAACACCGGGGAGCTGTTTTTT. The chain recombines TRBV7-3 with TRBJ2-2; maybe TRBD2 (6 bases). This CDR3 has 14 residues. V lost 4 bases, J lost 2 bases, and 8 bases lay in between. Looked up from germline, CDR1 is SGHTA and CDR2 is FQGTGA.

This clone was counted only a few times. The genes are TRBV12-5 and TRBJ1-5; 10 positions agree with TRBD1. The CDR3 contains 13 residues. Germline V gene data show CDR1 as LGHNT and CDR2 as FRNRAP. Unmatched junction bases numbered 1, after V lost 6 bases and J lost 5 bases. CDR3 in amino acids: CASGGTGDQPQHF. CDR3 nucleotide sequence: TGTGCTAGTGGCGGGACAGGGGATCAGCCCCAGCATTTT. Together with reference TRBV12-5 and TRBJ1-5, the CDR3 gives the full variable domain: DARVTQTPRHKVTEMGQEVTMRCQPILGHNTVFWYRQTMMQGLELLAYFRNRAPLDDSGMPKDRFSAEMPDATLATLKIQPSEPRDSAVYFCASGGTGDQPQHFGDGTRLSIL.

This clone came up a few times. V and J are TRBV6-5 and TRBJ1-1; TRBD1 might be the D (5 bases). The germline V gene has CDR1 MNHEY and CDR2 SVGAGI. CDR3 size: 13 residues. V was clipped by 6 bases and J by 4 bases, with 12 bases between them. In nucleotides, the CDR3 is TGTGCCAGCAGACCAGGGTTGAGCACTGAAGCTTTCTTT. This translates into CASRPGLSTEAFF.

This clone was counted only a few times. The V call is TRBV7-2, the J call TRBJ2-1; D not certain. V dropped 1 base and J dropped 6 bases, with 10 bases sitting between them. This CDR3 region has 14 residues. CDR1 is SGHTA, CDR2 FQGNSA, per germline. In DNA form, the CDR3 reads TGTGCCAGCAGCTTAGTCGGTTCGAGCAATGAGCAGTTCTTC. It yields the protein CASSLVGSSNEQFF.

Only a few counts were recorded for this clone. The chain uses TRBV7-2 and TRBJ1-1, with D possibly TRBD1 on 6 matching bases. Germline-derived CDR1 and CDR2 are SGHTA and FQGNSA. V dropped 5 bases and J dropped 7 bases, with 20 bases sitting between them. The CDR3 consists of 15 residues. The CDR3 bases are TGTGCCAGCAGCGCAAGGACAGCCTTGGGGTTTGAAGCTTTCTTT. Its protein is CASSARTALGFEAFF. The full variable domain, with the rest looked up from reference TRBV7-2 and TRBJ1-1, is GAGVSQSPSNKVTEKGKDVELRCDPISGHTALYWYRQSLGQGLEFLIYFQGNSAPDKSGLPSDRFSAERTGGSVSTLTIQRTQQEDSAVYLCASSARTALGFEAFFGQGTRLTVV.

This rearrangement joins TRBV18 to TRBJ1-4; 8 nucleotides line up with TRBD1. The CDR3 contains 14 residues. V was clipped by 2 bases and J by 8 bases; unmatched bases: 4. In germline, CDR1 is KGHSH, CDR2 LQKENI. CDR3 protein: CASSPGQGGEKLFF. CDR3 nucleotide sequence: TGTGCCAGCTCACCAGGACAGGGTGGAGAAAAACTGTTTTTT.

This sequence joins TRBV6-5 and TRBJ2-1; TRBD2 might be the D (5 bases). The length of the CDR3 is 16 residues. Trimming removed 2 bases from V and 0 bases from J, with 11 bases in between. The germline V gene has CDR1 MNHEY and CDR2 SVGAGI. The CDR3 DNA reads as TGTGCCAGCAGTTACCGAGGGAGTAGCTCCTACAATGAGCAGTTCTTC. This gives the protein CASSYRGSSSYNEQFF.